These 18 T cell receptor beta chains originate from one sample sequenced in a study of sequential checkpoint blockade in melanoma. The treatment denotes: randomized to nivolumab then ipilimumab (arm A) or the reverse (arm B). Using immunoSEQ multiplex PCR, the repertoire was profiled, and TCRdb retains in-frame clones only, with some absent. The table includes about 20,000 clones, 65% to 90% detected once. The sequenced sample was CD8+ T cells sorted from blood (inferred from file names), obtained from a patient given nivolumab and ipilimumab in sequence. Receptors originate from a human donor with melanoma.

This chain joins TRBV12-5 and TRBJ1-2; no definite D call. The germline V gene has CDR1 LGHNT and CDR2 FRNRAP. The V end was cut by 3 bases, the J end by 8 bases, with 22 bases between. This CDR3 region has 16 residues. The CDR3: CASGFVVRSGVEGYTF. CDR3 nucleotides: TGTGCTAGTGGTTTTGTAGTACGCTCCGGAGTAGAGGGCTACACCTTC.

The V call is TRBV23-1, the J call TRBJ2-5; TRBD1 matches at 7 bases. The tail of the sequence fits TRBJ2-7 better, so the J call may be wrong. TRBV23-1 is marked as an open reading frame, function uncertain. The CDR3 runs to 17 residues. CDR3 region: CASSQPKTGPASYEQYF. For the CDR3, the DNA is TGCGCCAGCAGTCAACCGAAGACAGGGCCAGCCTCGTACGAGCAGTACTTC.

The chain uses TRBV5-1 and TRBJ1-2; perhaps TRBD1 as D (5 bases). The CDR3 has 15 residues. Germline assignment: CDR1 SGHRS and CDR2 YFSETQ. Between the trimmed V and J ends, which lost 0 bases and 0 bases, there was a span of 9 bases. CDR3 amino acids: CASSLATDTNYGYTF. The DNA for the CDR3 is TGCGCCAGCAGCTTGGCGACAGACACTAACTATGGCTACACCTTC.

The chain joins TRBV9 to TRBJ1-2; D gene ambiguous. This CDR3 is 10 amino acids long. Germline CDR1 reads SGDLS; CDR2 reads YYNGEE. The V gene lost 4 bases and the J gene lost 14 bases, with 12 bases spanning the gap. The CDR3 is CASSQVRSTF. The CDR3 DNA is TGTGCCAGCAGCCAAGTGAGGTCAACCTTC.

This chain connects TRBV29-1 to TRBJ2-1; 7 bases match TRBD2. The CDR3 loop spans 15 amino acids. Germline V gene data show CDR1 as SQVTM and CDR2 as ANQGSEA. The ends lost 2 bases at V and 4 bases at J; junction bases unmatched: 8. The CDR3 DNA follows: TGCAGCGTTGAAACTGCTAGCGGACAATACAATGAGCAGTTCTTC. It encodes CSVETASGQYNEQFF.

V and J are TRBV7-6 and TRBJ1-1; maybe TRBD1 (6 bases). CDR1 and CDR2 (germline): SGHVS, FNYEAQ. The CDR3 length is 18 residues. V shed 5 bases and J shed 9 bases, with 31 bases lying between them. CDR3 nucleotides: TGTGCCAGCAGCCCTTCAATCCACCTTAGGGGGAGAACGCCCCAAGCTTTCTTT. This sequence encodes CASSPSIHLRGRTPQAFF.

This CDR3 is CASSWTSGGYEQYF. In DNA form, the CDR3 reads TGTGCCAGCAGTTGGACTAGCGGGGGCTACGAGCAGTACTTC. J is TRBJ2-7 and V is TRBV6-1, with 13 nucleotides matching TRBD2. The V gene's germline CDR1 is MNHNS and CDR2 SASEGT. V trimming: 5 bases; J trimming: 3 bases; junction bases outside the gene matches: 1. The CDR3 loop spans 14 amino acids.

The chain links TRBV6-1 to TRBJ1-4; 8 nucleotides align to TRBD1. CDR3 size: 15 residues. The V gene end was trimmed by 5 bases and the J gene end by 6 bases; junction bases not matched to a gene: 8. Per the germline V gene, CDR1 is MNHNS and CDR2 is SASEGT. The CDR3 region is CASSRAGGADEKLFF. CDR3 DNA: TGTGCCAGCAGTCGTGCAGGGGGCGCAGATGAAAAACTGTTTTTT.

The rearrangement joins TRBV6-1 to TRBJ2-7; TRBD2 might be the D (6 bases). V dropped 6 bases and J dropped 4 bases, with 16 bases sitting between them. This CDR3 is built from 14 residues. Germline CDR1 and CDR2: MNHNS and SASEGT. The CDR3 region is CASSVAGTSYEQYF. The CDR3 DNA is TGTGCCAGCAGCGTGGCTGGGACTTCATACGAGCAGTACTTC.

J is TRBJ2-7 and V is TRBV4-2, with 8 bases lining up with TRBD1. The CDR3 loop spans 15 amino acids. Germline assignment: CDR1 LGHNA and CDR2 YNFKEQ. The ends lost 0 bases at V and 3 bases at J; junction bases unmatched: 4. CDR3 protein: CASSQDLGQGYEQYF. The CDR3, as DNA: TGTGCCAGCAGCCAAGACCTAGGACAGGGCTACGAGCAGTACTTC.

The V and J genes are TRBV29-1 and TRBJ2-3, with TRBD1 matching over 8 bases. The CDR3 runs to 12 residues. From germline, CDR1 is SQVTM and CDR2 ANQGSEA. With V trimmed by 4 bases and J by 9 bases, 6 bases remained unmatched. The CDR3 loop reads CSVGGQGWTQYF. In DNA form, the CDR3 reads TGCAGCGTTGGCGGACAGGGATGGACGCAGTATTTT.

V and J are TRBV2 and TRBJ2-1; TRBD1 matches 10 bases. The CDR3 length is 15 residues. The germline V gene encodes CDR1 SNHLY and CDR2 FYNNEI. Trimming cost V 3 bases and J 3 bases; bases outside gene matches: 2. In nucleotides, the CDR3 is TGTGCCAGCAGTGAGGGACAGGGGCTCTACAATGAGCAGTTCTTC. It translates to CASSEGQGLYNEQFF.

This clone was recorded a few times. A read error is likely here: a far larger clone is one base away. This sequence joins TRBV5-8 and TRBJ1-3, with D possibly matching TRBD1 (6 bases). This CDR3 contains 16 residues. CDR1 and CDR2 (germline): SGHTS, YDEGEE. V shed 4 bases and J shed 0 bases, with 14 bases lying between them. CDR3 loop: CASSPDSQSSGNTIYF. The CDR3, as DNA: TGTGCCAGCAGCCCGGACAGTCAATCCTCTGGAAACACCATATATTTT.

V and J are TRBV14 and TRBJ2-7, with D tentatively TRBD2 (5 bases). V dropped 0 bases and J dropped 4 bases, with 10 bases sitting between them. The CDR3 sequence is 14 residues long. Looked up from germline, CDR1 is SGHDN and CDR2 is FVKESK. The CDR3 loop reads CASSQDSLDYEQYF. CDR3 DNA sequence: TGTGCCAGCAGCCAAGACTCACTAGATTACGAGCAGTACTTC.

For the CDR3, the DNA is TGTGCCAGCAGCCTCCCTGGGGGAGGACAGCCCCAGCATTTT. Amino acids: CASSLPGGGQPQHF. The chain uses TRBV7-9 and TRBJ1-5, with D maybe TRBD1 (5 bases). CDR3 size: 14 residues. The V and J ends lost 5 bases and 7 bases respectively, with 15 bases between them. CDR1 is SEHNR, CDR2 FQNEAQ, per germline (reference sequence).

Here the CDR3 DNA reads TGTGCCAGCAGTTTCCCGACTAGCGGGGATCTTCCGAACACCGGGGAGCTGTTTTTT. This encodes CASSFPTSGDLPNTGELFF. The genes are TRBV28 and TRBJ2-2, with TRBD2 matching 11 bases. Germline CDR1 MDHEN, CDR2 SYDVKM. The junction had 9 bases not matched to a gene; V was cut back by 3 bases and J by 0 bases. The CDR3 consists of 19 residues. The full variable domain, in which reference TRBV28 and TRBJ2-2 provide the parts outside the CDR3, is DVKVTQSSRYLVKRTGEKVFLECVQDMDHENMFWYRQDPGLGLRLIYFSYDVKMKEKGDIPEGYSVSREKKERFSLILESASTNQTSMYLCASSFPTSGDLPNTGELFFGEGSRLTVL.

The chain links TRBV13 to TRBJ2-7, with 7 bases that match TRBD1. The CDR3 is made up of 13 amino acids. Germline V gene lookup returns CDR1 PRHDT and CDR2 FYEKMQ (reference sequence). Trimming removed 0 bases from V and 6 bases from J; junction bases left unmatched: 2. The CDR3 sequence: CASSLGPGGEQYF. In DNA, the CDR3 is TGTGCCAGCAGCTTAGGACCAGGGGGCGAGCAGTACTTC.

The chain employs TRBV29-1 and TRBJ2-5; D might be TRBD2 (5 bases). The J call may be in error: the DNA end matches TRBJ2-7 better. Germline V lookup: CDR1 SQVTM, CDR2 ANQGSEA. The CDR3 totals 12 residues. CDR3 protein: CSVVANSYEQYF. In nucleotides, the CDR3 is TGCAGCGTTGTAGCGAATTCCTACGAGCAGTACTTC.